What follows describes a single T cell receptor beta chain. The target antigen is unknown. These data come from a study of T cell responses to AZD1222 COVID-19 vaccine. The CDR3 loop spans 15 amino acids. In germline, CDR1 is MNHEY, CDR2 SMNVEV (reference sequence). The V end lost 3 bases, the J end lost 10 bases, and 19 bases lay between the germline ends. The method was immunoSEQ multiplex PCR; TCRdb's version includes in-frame clones alone and lacks a portion of them. The sample includes about 150,000 clones, 92% of them seen just once. Whole-study results and caveats: At 160-218 and 743-854, vaccine-associated CD4 TCRs were dominant, and they spanned spike. Epitopes outside B.1.351 and B.1.1.7 mutated regions reportedly drew nearly half of spike TCRs.

V usage is TRBV27 and J usage is TRBJ2-1; D might be TRBD2 (5 bases). This receptor was obtained from an adult in good health. The source was peripheral blood, collected on day 0 of AZD1222 vaccination. CDR3 in DNA: TGTGCCAGCAGTTTTCCCGGACTTCTCCACACCGAGCAGTTCTTC. Residues: CASSFPGLLHTEQFF.